The T cell receptor beta chain described here comes from a study of human T cells and chemical hapten exposure. This clonotype was counted at least ten times. TCRdb processed the RACE reads anew with MiXCR; each CDR3 protein has one entry. This table holds about 94,000 distinct CDR3 sequences, 7% to 10% found once. The CDR3 is 15 residues long. Germline-derived CDR1 and CDR2 are SGHTA and FQGNSA. With 3 bases removed from V and 4 bases from J, the gap between germline ends came to 13 bases. Time point indicated: patch test 2, 6 weeks after DPC sensitization. Treatment given: therapeutic diphenylcyclopropenone sensitization with weekly scalp DPC.

Sequencing was performed on whole blood, taken in connection with sensitization to the hapten diphenylcyclopropenone (DPC). This receptor was obtained from a woman between 40 and 55 years old with alopecia areata. Some clones in this sample may be carry-over from other donors' samples. This chain joins TRBV7-2 and TRBJ2-1; maybe TRBD2 (5 bases). The CDR3: CASSFFGGGYNEQFF. In nucleotides, the CDR3 is TGTGCCAGCAGCTTTTTCGGAGGCGGATACAATGAGCAGTTCTTC.